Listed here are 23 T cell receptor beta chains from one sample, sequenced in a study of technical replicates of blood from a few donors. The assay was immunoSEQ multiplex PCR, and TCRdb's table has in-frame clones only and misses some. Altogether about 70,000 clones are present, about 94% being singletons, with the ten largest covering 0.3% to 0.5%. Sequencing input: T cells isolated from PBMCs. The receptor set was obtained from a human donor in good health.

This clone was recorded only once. In DNA, the CDR3 is TGTGCCAGCACTCCGACTAGCGGGGGCAACAATGAGCAGTTCTTC. This translates into CASTPTSGGNNEQFF. The chain employs TRBV2 and TRBJ2-1; the match to TRBD2 covers 12 bases. V lost 7 bases and J lost 5; bases outside the gene matches: 6. This CDR3 has 15 residues. The germline CDR1 and CDR2 sequences are SNHLY and FYNNEI. The full variable domain, rest sourced from reference TRBV2 and TRBJ2-1, is EPEVTQTPSHQVTQMGQEVILRCVPISNHLYFYWYRQILGQKVEFLVSFYNNEISEKSEIFDDQFSVERPDGSNFTLKIRSTKLEDSAMYFCASTPTSGGNNEQFFGPGTRLTVL.

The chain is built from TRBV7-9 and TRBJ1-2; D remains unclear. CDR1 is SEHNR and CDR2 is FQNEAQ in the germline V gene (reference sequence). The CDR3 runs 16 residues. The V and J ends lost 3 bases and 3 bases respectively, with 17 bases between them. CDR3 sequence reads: CASSFEVGLGDYGYTF. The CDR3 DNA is TGTGCCAGCAGCTTTGAAGTTGGGCTCGGGGACTATGGCTACACCTTC.

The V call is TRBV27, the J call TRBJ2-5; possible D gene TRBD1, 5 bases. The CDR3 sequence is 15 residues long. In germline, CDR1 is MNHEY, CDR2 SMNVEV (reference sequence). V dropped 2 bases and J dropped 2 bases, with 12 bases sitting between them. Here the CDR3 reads CASSLMGRPQETQYF. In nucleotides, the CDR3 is TGTGCCAGCAGTTTAATGGGGCGGCCTCAAGAGACCCAGTACTTC.

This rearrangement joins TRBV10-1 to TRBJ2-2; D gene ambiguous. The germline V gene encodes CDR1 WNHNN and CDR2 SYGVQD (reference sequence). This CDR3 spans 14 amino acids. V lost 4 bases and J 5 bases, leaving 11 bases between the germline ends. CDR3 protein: CASSVEALTGELFF. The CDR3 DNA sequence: TGCGCCAGCAGTGTTGAAGCGTTGACCGGGGAGCTGTTTTTT.

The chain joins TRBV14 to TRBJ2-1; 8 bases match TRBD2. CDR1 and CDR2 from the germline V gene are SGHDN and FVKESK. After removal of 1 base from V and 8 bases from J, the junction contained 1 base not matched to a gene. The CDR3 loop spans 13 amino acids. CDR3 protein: CASSQGLAYEQFF. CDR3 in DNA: TGTGCCAGCAGCCAAGGACTAGCGTATGAGCAGTTCTTC.

CDR3: CASSFLGEGQPQHF. The CDR3 DNA reads TGCGCCAGCAGCTTCCTTGGGGAGGGGCAGCCCCAGCATTTT. The chain combines TRBV5-1 with TRBJ1-5; maybe TRBD1 (5 bases). Between the trimmed V and J ends, which lost 2 bases and 7 bases, there was a span of 13 bases. Germline values: CDR1 SGHRS, CDR2 YFSETQ. The CDR3 sequence is 14 residues long. Full variable domain (rest looked up from reference TRBV5-1 and TRBJ1-5): KAGVTQTPRYLIKTRGQQVTLSCSPISGHRSVSWYQQTPGQGLQFLFEYFSETQRNKGNFPGRFSGRQFSNSRSEMNVSTLELGDSALYLCASSFLGEGQPQHFGDGTRLSIL.

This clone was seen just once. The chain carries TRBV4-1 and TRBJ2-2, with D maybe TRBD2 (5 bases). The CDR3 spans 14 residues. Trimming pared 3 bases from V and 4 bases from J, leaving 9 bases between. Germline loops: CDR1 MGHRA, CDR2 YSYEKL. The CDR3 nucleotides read TGCGCCAGCAGCCATACGGGAACCACCGGGGAGCTGTTTTTT. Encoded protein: CASSHTGTTGELFF.

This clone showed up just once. This CDR3 reads CASGDYSGRVSDEQFF. DNA of the CDR3: TGCGCCAGCGGCGACTATAGCGGGAGGGTTAGCGATGAGCAGTTCTTC. The chain is built from TRBV4-3 and TRBJ2-1; 11 positions match TRBD2. This CDR3 is built from 16 residues. The germline gives CDR1 LGHNA, CDR2 YSLEER. The V segment lost 8 bases and the J segment 8 bases; nucleotides outside the gene matches: 14.

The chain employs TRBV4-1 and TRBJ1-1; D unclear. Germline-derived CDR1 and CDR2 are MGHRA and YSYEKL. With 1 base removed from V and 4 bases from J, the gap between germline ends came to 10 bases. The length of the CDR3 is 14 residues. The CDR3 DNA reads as TGCGCCAGCAGCCAAGGGGCGGCGGGCACTGAAGCTTTCTTT. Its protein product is CASSQGAAGTEAFF.

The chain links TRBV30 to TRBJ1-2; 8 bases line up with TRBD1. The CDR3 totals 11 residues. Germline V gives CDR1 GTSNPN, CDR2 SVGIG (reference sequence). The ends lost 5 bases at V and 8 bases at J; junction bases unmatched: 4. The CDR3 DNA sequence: TGTGCCTGGGGACAGGGCAGCGGCTACACCTTC. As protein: CAWGQGSGYTF.

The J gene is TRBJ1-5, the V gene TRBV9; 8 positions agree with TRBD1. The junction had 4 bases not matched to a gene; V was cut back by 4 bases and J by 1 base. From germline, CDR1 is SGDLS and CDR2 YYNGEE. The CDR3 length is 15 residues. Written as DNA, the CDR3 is TGTGCCAGCAGCCTAGGACAGGGAAGCAATCAGCCCCAGCATTTT. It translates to CASSLGQGSNQPQHF.

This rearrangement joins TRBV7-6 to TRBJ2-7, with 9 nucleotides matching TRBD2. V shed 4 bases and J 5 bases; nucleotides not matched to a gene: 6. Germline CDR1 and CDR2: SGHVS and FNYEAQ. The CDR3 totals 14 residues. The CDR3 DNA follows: TGTGCCAGCAGCTACCGGACTAGCGCCCACGAGCAGTACTTC. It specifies CASSYRTSAHEQYF.

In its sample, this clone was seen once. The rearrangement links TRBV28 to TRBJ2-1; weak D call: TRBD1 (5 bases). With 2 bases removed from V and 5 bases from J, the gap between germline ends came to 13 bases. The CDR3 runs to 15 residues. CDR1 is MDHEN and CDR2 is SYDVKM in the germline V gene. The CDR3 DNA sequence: TGTGCCAGCAGTTTAGACAGCCCAAGAGACAATGAGCAGTTCTTC. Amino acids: CASSLDSPRDNEQFF.

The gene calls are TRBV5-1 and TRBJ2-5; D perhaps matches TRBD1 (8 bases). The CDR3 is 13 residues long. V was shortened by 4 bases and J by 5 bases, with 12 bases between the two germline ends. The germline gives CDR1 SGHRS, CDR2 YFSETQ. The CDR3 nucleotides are TGCGCCAGCAGCATACAGGGGGGGGAGACCCAGTACTTC. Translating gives CASSIQGGETQYF. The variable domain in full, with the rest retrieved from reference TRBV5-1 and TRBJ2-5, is KAGVTQTPRYLIKTRGQQVTLSCSPISGHRSVSWYQQTPGQGLQFLFEYFSETQRNKGNFPGRFSGRQFSNSRSEMNVSTLELGDSALYLCASSIQGGETQYFGPGTRLLVL.

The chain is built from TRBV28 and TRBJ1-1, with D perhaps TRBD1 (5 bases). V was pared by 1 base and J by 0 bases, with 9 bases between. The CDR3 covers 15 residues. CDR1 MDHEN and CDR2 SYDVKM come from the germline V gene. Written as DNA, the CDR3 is TGTGCCAGCAGTTTATTTGGGGGGATGAACACTGAAGCTTTCTTT. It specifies CASSLFGGMNTEAFF.

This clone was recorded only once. CDR3 nucleotides: TGCGCCAGCAGCCATGCGGGGTTCACTGAAGCTTTCTTT. Translation: CASSHAGFTEAFF. This rearrangement joins TRBV4-1 to TRBJ1-1; no definite D call. The V gene's germline CDR1 is MGHRA and CDR2 YSYEKL. Trimming left V 3 bases short and J 4 bases short, with 9 bases between. The CDR3 has 13 residues.

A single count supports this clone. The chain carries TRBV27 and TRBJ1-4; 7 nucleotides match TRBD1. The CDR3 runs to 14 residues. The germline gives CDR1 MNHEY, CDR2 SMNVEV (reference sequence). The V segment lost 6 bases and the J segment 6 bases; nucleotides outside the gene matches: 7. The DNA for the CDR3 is TGTGCCAGCAGCCTCAGGGGGGCGCATGAAAAACTGTTTTTT. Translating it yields CASSLRGAHEKLFF.

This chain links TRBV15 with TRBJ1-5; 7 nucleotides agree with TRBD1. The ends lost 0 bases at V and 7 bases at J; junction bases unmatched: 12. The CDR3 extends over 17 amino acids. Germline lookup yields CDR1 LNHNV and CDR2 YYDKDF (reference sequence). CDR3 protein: CATSRDMADRARQPQHF. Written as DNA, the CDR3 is TGTGCCACCAGCAGAGATATGGCAGACAGGGCGCGCCAGCCCCAGCATTTT.

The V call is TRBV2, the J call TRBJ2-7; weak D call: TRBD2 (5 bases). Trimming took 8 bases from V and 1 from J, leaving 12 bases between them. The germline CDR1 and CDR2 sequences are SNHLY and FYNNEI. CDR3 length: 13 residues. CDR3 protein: CASGGLLSYEQYF. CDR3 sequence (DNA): TGTGCCAGCGGAGGACTCTTATCCTACGAGCAGTACTTC. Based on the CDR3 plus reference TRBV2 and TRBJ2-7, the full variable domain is EPEVTQTPSHQVTQMGQEVILRCVPISNHLYFYWYRQILGQKVEFLVSFYNNEISEKSEIFDDQFSVERPDGSNFTLKIRSTKLEDSAMYFCASGGLLSYEQYFGPGTRLTVT.

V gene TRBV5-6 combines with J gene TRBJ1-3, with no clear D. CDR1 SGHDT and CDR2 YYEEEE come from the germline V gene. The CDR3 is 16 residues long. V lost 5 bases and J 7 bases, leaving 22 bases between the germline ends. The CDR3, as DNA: TGTGCCAGCAGGCAGACGGGCCAGAGGGTTGGGAACACCATATATTTT. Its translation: CASRQTGQRVGNTIYF.

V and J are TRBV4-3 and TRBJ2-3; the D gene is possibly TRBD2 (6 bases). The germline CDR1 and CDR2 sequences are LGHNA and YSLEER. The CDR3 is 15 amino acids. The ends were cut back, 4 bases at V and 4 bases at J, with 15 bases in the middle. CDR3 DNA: TGCGCCAGCAGCCGAGGGGTAGCTAGCGCAGATACGCAGTATTTT. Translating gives CASSRGVASADTQYF.

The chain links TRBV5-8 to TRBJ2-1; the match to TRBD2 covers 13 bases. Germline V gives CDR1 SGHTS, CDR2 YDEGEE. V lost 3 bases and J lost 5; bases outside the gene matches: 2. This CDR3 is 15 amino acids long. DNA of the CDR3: TGTGCCAGCAGCTATGGGACTAGCGGGGACAATGAGCAGTTCTTC. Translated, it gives CASSYGTSGDNEQFF. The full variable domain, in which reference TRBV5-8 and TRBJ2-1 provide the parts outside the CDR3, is EAGVTQSPTHLIKTRGQQATLRCSPISGHTSVYWYQQALGLGLQFLLWYDEGEERNRGNFPPRFSGRQFPNYSSELNVNALELEDSALYLCASSYGTSGDNEQFFGPGTRLTVL.

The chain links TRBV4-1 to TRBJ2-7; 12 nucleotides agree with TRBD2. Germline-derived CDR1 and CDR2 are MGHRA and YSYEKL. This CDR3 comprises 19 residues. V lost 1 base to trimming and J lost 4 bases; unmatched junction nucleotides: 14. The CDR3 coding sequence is TGCGCCAGCAGCCAAGCCCACGCCTCACCGGGACTAGCGGGTTACGAGCAGTACTTC. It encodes CASSQAHASPGLAGYEQYF.